This TCR beta chain was recorded in a study of T cells in localized non-small cell lung cancer (dated by TCRdb to the early 2020s). About the study as a whole: The study examined T cell repertoires in roughly 240 patients with early-stage NSCLC and compared tumors with uninvolved tumor-adjacent lungs. Of the NSCLC patients, roughly 130 were male and about a hundred were female, and the mean age was around 66 years. The cohort consisted of approximately 240 treatment-naive NSCLC patients whose localized lung tumors had been resected. Broad study findings and their caveats: A median of roughly 60 of the top 100 tumor clones were detected in paired uninvolved adjacent lung, and 25 to 35 of these tumor clones were also found among the top 100 clones of the paired uninvolved adjacent lung. Because multi-region tumor sequencing was not done, intratumor heterogeneity could not be ruled out. Uninvolved tumor-adjacent lung showed the highest T cell clonality, higher than tumor, which suggests more focused antigenic responses in the adjacent lung. Because of the exploratory design, TCR variables were selected using unadjusted p-values without false-discovery rate correction. Higher blood T cell density associated with longer overall survival, while higher adjacent-lung clonality associated with shorter survival.

At diagnosis, peripheral blood, uninvolved tumor-adjacent lung and tumor were collected and stored as a combination of fresh-frozen and FFPE material. For TCR repertoire profiling, blood samples were analyzed in the form of peripheral blood mononuclear cells. For CDR1 and CDR2, the germline V gene (reference sequence) lists LNHNV and YYDKDF. The CDR3 sequence holds 15 residues, the cysteine and phenylalanine included. CDR3 DNA is the only sequence kept; it has 45 bases, read in frame from the first base. V drops 0 bases and J drops 1 base, leaving 10 bases in between. Note on this clone: The antigen this receptor binds is unknown. Per-base qualities were not stored, and no clone one base away is much larger.

TCR beta CDR3 regions were sequenced from DNA using the immunoSEQ Assay. Under the source paper's analysis protocol: To compute T cell density, TCR beta template counts were normalized to usable DNA, which was estimated by amplifying housekeeping genes. Using the preseqR package, richness was estimated by extrapolating to 120,000 templates for tissue samples and 400,000 templates for PBMC samples. Clonality was defined as one minus Pielou's evenness. Differential abundance testing on productive amino-acid clonotypes, with a minimum total count of 5 and an alpha of 0.1, was used to identify tissue-enriched TCRs. The Jaccard Index and the Morisita Overlap Index were used to quantify repertoire overlap between compartments. GLIPH grouped TCR beta CDR3s together with public tetramer-defined viral CDR3s, and a viral motif had to include at least three viral sequences and also show V-gene enrichment. What TCRdb holds here is the immuneACCESS table cut down to in-frame rearrangements. Part of the clones is not present; checked against another copy, under half of the missing clones reflect an unresolved V gene, and the others are unexplained. V, J and clone size are taken as reported in that table, and D and trimming were inferred from the DNA itself. Recorded for this sample are some 22,000 clones; 70% to 85% of them occurred a single time. The ten largest clonotypes hold approximately 2.4% of the sample.

Rearrangement joined TRBV15 to TRBJ2-7; the D element might be TRBD1 or TRBD2, as each aligns at 5 bases. The receptor was derived from a man aged 40 to 70 with stage I lung adenocarcinoma. The sample consisted of peripheral blood, taken before any cancer treatment. The CDR3 amino acid sequence is: CATSRDGGGSYEQYF. The DNA is as follows: TGTGCCACCAGCAGAGATGGGGGTGGGTCCTACGAGCAGTACTTC.